This T cell receptor beta chain was profiled in a study of molecular identifiers for immune sequencing clone quantification. For the study at large: Within a replicate experiment, RNA obtained from either approximately 20,000 or 98,000 naive CD8 cells was divided into five aliquots, and four of those aliquots were then sequenced. Study results and limitations: Spiked TCR RNA from one Jurkat cell reportedly showed up when mixed among over 900,000 naive cells.

Trimming shortened V by 5 bases and J by 9 bases, and 20 bases separated the two germline ends. The germline CDR1 and CDR2 sequences are LNHDA and SQIVND (reference sequence). The CDR3 has 15 amino acids. CD8+CD4-CCR7+CD45RA+ cells were sorted as naive CD8 T cells. About this clonotype itself: Antigen unknown.

From the PCR reads, TCRdb called clonotypes with MiXCR, one entry per CDR3 protein. The sample has more than 450,000 distinct CDR3 sequences, roughly 24% seen once. The receptor comes from a human donor in good health. Some libraries in this study had Jurkat cell RNA spiked in. This chain uses TRBV19 with TRBJ2-1; perhaps TRBD2 as D (7 bases). Sequencing was carried out using naive CD8+ T cells from blood, with Jurkat cell RNA spiked in. Subset given: FACS-sorted CD8+CD4-CCR7+CD45RA+ naive T cells. The CDR3 DNA sequence: TGTGCCAGTAGTTCCGGTTTGCGGGGGCAGGTTGAGCAGTTCTTC. Translating it yields CASSSGLRGQVEQFF.